This T cell receptor beta chain was sequenced for a study of T cells after yellow fever vaccination. The CDR3 totals 15 residues. V dropped 2 bases and J dropped 7 bases, with 16 bases sitting between them. Germline V gives CDR1 SGHKS, CDR2 YYEKEE (reference sequence). The 5'RACE template-switching step produced TCR cDNA and added a universal primer site and UMIs. One entry per CDR3 protein results from TCRdb running MiXCR on the 5' RACE reads. The sample shows some 390,000 distinct CDR3 sequences, 15% to 20% of them seen only once. The sample here was PBMCs, taken before the yellow fever booster vaccination. This chain connects TRBV5-5 to TRBJ1-5; D is unclear. This TCR derives from a man between 18 and 35 years old who received the YFV17D yellow fever vaccine. The CDR3 region is CASSFGVPTSQPQHF. CDR3 bases: TGTGCCAGCAGCTTCGGGGTCCCCACTTCGCAGCCCCAGCATTTT.